These 16 T cell receptor beta chains originate from one sample sequenced in a study of memory CD4+ T cells and cytomegalovirus serostatus. Single viable CD3+CD4+CD8-CD45RO+ cells were sorted as the memory CD4+ T cells. Assay used: immunoSEQ multiplex PCR; TCRdb lists only in-frame clones, some missing. Among under 45,000 clones, over 60% were seen once, and the ten largest hold about 6%. Sequencing used memory CD4+ T cells from blood. These receptors all come from an adult in good health and CMV-seronegative.

The CDR3 reads CASSSVSGNTIYF. The CDR3, as DNA: TGTGCCAGCAGTTCAGTCTCTGGAAACACCATATATTTT. V usage is TRBV7-6 and J usage is TRBJ1-3; D is unresolved. The CDR3 is 13 amino acids. Looked up from germline, CDR1 is SGHVS and CDR2 is FNYEAQ. V lost 6 bases to trimming and J lost 0 bases, with 6 bases between them.

The chain links TRBV11-3 to TRBJ2-2; D may be TRBD1 (5 bases). The CDR3 spans 14 residues. Germline CDR1 SGHNT, CDR2 YENEEA. Trimming left V 5 bases short and J 1 base short, with 8 bases between. In nucleotides, the CDR3 is TGTGCCAGCAGCCCGACAGTGAACACCGGGGAGCTGTTTTTT. Translating gives CASSPTVNTGELFF.

The chain links TRBV30 to TRBJ2-3; no clear D. Germline V gene lookup returns CDR1 GTSNPN and CDR2 SVGIG (reference sequence). CDR3 length: 12 residues. The chain's CDR3 is CAVGFSTDTQYF. For the CDR3, the DNA is TGTGCAGTGGGTTTTAGCACAGATACGCAGTATTTT.

The V and J genes are TRBV18 and TRBJ2-5; 8 nucleotides agree with TRBD1. Looked up from germline, CDR1 is KGHSH and CDR2 is LQKENI. CDR3 length equals 15 residues. Trimming cost V 3 bases and J 9 bases; bases outside gene matches: 12. The CDR3 spells CASSPSRTGQGAQYF. The CDR3 DNA follows: TGTGCCAGCTCACCGTCCAGGACAGGGCAGGGAGCCCAGTACTTC. Filled out from reference TRBV18 and TRBJ2-5, the complete variable domain reads NAGVMQNPRHLVRRRGQEARLRCSPMKGHSHVYWYRQLPEEGLKFMVYLQKENIIDESGMPKERFSAEFPKEGPSILRIQQVVRGDSAAYFCASSPSRTGQGAQYFGPGTRLLVL.

This clone has only a few counts. The rearrangement uses TRBV25-1 and TRBJ2-5; possible D gene TRBD2, 5 bases. V dropped 2 bases and J dropped 5 bases, with 9 bases sitting between them. The CDR3 loop spans 13 amino acids. The germline CDR1 and CDR2 sequences are MGHDK and SYGVNS. The DNA of the CDR3 is TGTGCCAGCAGTGAAGCGGGCCGGGAGACCCAGTACTTC. Translated, it gives CASSEAGRETQYF.

This chain uses TRBV6-1 with TRBJ1-2; D is ambiguous. Germline loops: CDR1 MNHNS, CDR2 SASEGT. The CDR3 runs to 13 residues. Trimming pared 4 bases from V and 4 bases from J, leaving 10 bases between. The CDR3 coding sequence is TGTGCCAGCAGTGTCGCCCCCAGCTATGGCTACACCTTC. This sequence encodes CASSVAPSYGYTF.

The DNA for the CDR3 is TGTGCCAGCAGCTGGGGACAGGGGGAGGCGGAGACCCAGTACTTC. Protein sequence: CASSWGQGEAETQYF. This chain connects TRBV7-2 to TRBJ2-5; 11 nucleotides align to TRBD1. Trimming took 4 bases from V and 5 from J; bases not matched to a gene: 6. Germline loops: CDR1 SGHTA, CDR2 FQGNSA. This CDR3 spans 15 amino acids.

This clone has a single count. V and J are TRBV2 and TRBJ2-1; D not resolved. The V end was cut by 5 bases, the J end by 0 bases, with 11 bases between. Looked up from germline, CDR1 is SNHLY and CDR2 is FYNNEI. CDR3 length: 15 residues. This CDR3 is CASSFSTHSYNEQFF. CDR3 coding DNA: TGTGCCAGCAGTTTTTCAACTCACTCCTACAATGAGCAGTTCTTC.

The V gene is TRBV27, the J gene TRBJ2-1; D perhaps matches TRBD1 (6 bases). V lost 6 bases to trimming and J lost 1 base, with 10 bases between them. CDR1 and CDR2 (germline): MNHEY, SMNVEV (reference sequence). The CDR3 has 14 amino acids. The CDR3 spells CASSFGQSYNEQFF. The CDR3 DNA follows: TGTGCCAGCAGCTTTGGACAGTCCTACAATGAGCAGTTCTTC.

The V call is TRBV10-3, the J call TRBJ1-2; no clear D. This CDR3 has 12 amino acids. Germline assignment: CDR1 ENHRY and CDR2 SYGVKD. V shed 4 bases and J shed 8 bases, with 11 bases lying between them. The CDR3 protein is CAISGRGDGYTF. The CDR3 DNA follows: TGTGCCATCAGTGGTCGGGGTGACGGCTACACCTTC.

V gene TRBV28 combines with J gene TRBJ1-2, with D possibly TRBD1 on 5 matching bases. The germline V and J ends were trimmed by 6 bases and 5 bases, with 13 bases remaining between them. The V gene's germline CDR1 is MDHEN and CDR2 SYDVKM. CDR3 length: 13 residues. The CDR3 region is CASSAWGSYGYTF. The CDR3 bases are TGTGCCAGCAGCGCCTGGGGGTCGTATGGCTACACCTTC.

This clone was recorded at least ten times. V and J are TRBV30 and TRBJ2-1; D perhaps matches TRBD2 (5 bases). The V gene lost 2 bases and the J gene lost 6 bases, with 17 bases spanning the gap. Germline values: CDR1 GTSNPN, CDR2 SVGIG (reference sequence). The length of the CDR3 is 15 residues. CDR3 DNA: TGTGCCTGGAGTAGGCGAGGACTGGCTACCAATGAGCAGTTCTTC. It is translated as CAWSRRGLATNEQFF.

This clone has just a few counts. The rearrangement joins TRBV25-1 to TRBJ1-6; D is unclear. Trimming cost V 1 base and J 8 bases, with 6 bases left between them. The germline V gene encodes CDR1 MGHDK and CDR2 SYGVNS. CDR3 size: 13 residues. The CDR3 spells CASSESPHSPLHF. The CDR3 nucleotides read TGTGCCAGCAGTGAATCCCCCCATTCACCCCTCCACTTT.

The table lists this clone with a few counts. The V call is TRBV30, the J call TRBJ1-4; D unclear. The ends were cut back, 2 bases at V and 5 bases at J, with 6 bases in the middle. The CDR3 length is 12 residues. The V gene's germline CDR1 is GTSNPN and CDR2 SVGIG (reference sequence). In nucleotides, the CDR3 is TGTGCCTGGAGTAGGAGGAATGAAAAACTGTTTTTT. Residues: CAWSRRNEKLFF.

The chain is built from TRBV27 and TRBJ1-4; D gene uncertain. CDR3 size: 15 residues. Germline V gene sequence: CDR1 MNHEY, CDR2 SMNVEV (reference sequence). V gave up 4 bases and J gave up 4 bases, with 13 bases separating them. The CDR3 here is CASSSAGFRNEKLFF. CDR3 DNA: TGTGCCAGCAGTTCTGCCGGTTTCCGTAATGAAAAACTGTTTTTT. The whole variable domain, filled in from reference TRBV27 and TRBJ1-4, reads EAQVTQNPRYLITVTGKKLTVTCSQNMNHEYMSWYRQDPGLGLRQIYYSMNVEVTDKGDVPEGYKVSRKEKRNFPLILESPSPNQTSLYFCASSSAGFRNEKLFFGSGTQLSVL.

This chain uses TRBV5-1 with TRBJ1-4; no clear D gene. V was pared by 4 bases and J by 1 base, with 8 bases between. The length of the CDR3 is 14 residues. Germline V CDR1 and CDR2: SGHRS, YFSETQ. This CDR3 reads CASSVGETNEKLFF. The CDR3 DNA is TGCGCCAGCAGCGTCGGAGAAACTAATGAAAAACTGTTTTTT.